These 10 T cell receptor beta chains came from one sample sequenced in a study of response to subunit inactivated influenza vaccine. TCRdb re-analysed the RT-PCR reads in MiXCR, keeping a single row per CDR3 protein. The table lists around 500,000 distinct CDR3 sequences, about 10% of them singletons. The sequencing used PBMCs from blood, collected roughly 6 weeks after vaccination. The receptors were gathered from a man aged 50-59 years who received an inactivated influenza vaccine.

This chain joins TRBV15 and TRBJ2-7, with TRBD1 matching over 7 bases. Germline V gene data show CDR1 as LNHNV and CDR2 as YYDKDF (reference sequence). The CDR3 loop spans 16 amino acids. With V trimmed by 3 bases and J by 3 bases, 11 bases remained unmatched. The CDR3 loop is CATSSESTGNRYEQYF. The CDR3 DNA is TGTGCCACCAGCAGCGAATCGACAGGGAATCGCTACGAGCAGTACTTC.

To note about this clonotype: One junction end disagrees with the germline gene, perhaps due to a read error. The chain recombines TRBV6-2 or TRBV6-3 with TRBJ1-2; D unclear. The CDR3 totals 11 residues. Looked up from germline, CDR1 is MNHEY and CDR2 is SVGEGT. This CDR3 reads CASSWEHQSFF. CDR3 bases: TGTGCCAGCAGTTGGGAGCATCAAAGCTTCTTC.

In its sample, this clonotype was seen a few times. The chain joins TRBV4-3 to TRBJ2-3; D tentatively fits TRBD1 or TRBD2 (5 bases each). V lost 0 bases to trimming and J lost 0 bases, with 7 bases between them. There are 15 residues in the CDR3. Germline V lookup: CDR1 LGHNA, CDR2 YSLEER. CDR3 nucleotides: TGCGCCAGCAGCCAAGATTGGGGGAGCACAGATACGCAGTATTTT. Encoded protein: CASSQDWGSTDTQYF.

This clonotype was counted many times. This rearrangement joins TRBV7-2 to TRBJ2-7; D tentatively fits TRBD1 or TRBD2 (5 bases each). The CDR3 totals 11 residues. Trimming removed 1 base at V and 13 bases at J, with 11 bases between. Germline values: CDR1 SGHTA, CDR2 FQGNSA. The CDR3, as DNA: TGTGCCAGCAGCTTAGATCGGGGCTTCTACTTC. Its protein product is CASSLDRGFYF.

The chain carries TRBV9 and TRBJ2-3, with D perhaps matching TRBD1 or TRBD2 (6 bases each). The ends were cut back, 1 base at V and 2 bases at J, with 11 bases in the middle. The V gene's germline CDR1 is SGDLS and CDR2 YYNGEE. The CDR3 spans 15 residues. The CDR3 bases are TGTGCCAGCAGCGTATATGGGGGGCACACAGATACGCAGTATTTT. This translates into CASSVYGGHTDTQYF.

This clonotype showed up just a few times. This rearrangement joins TRBV28 to TRBJ2-6; D is possibly TRBD2 (5 bases). V shed 2 bases and J shed 3 bases, with 8 bases lying between them. Germline V gene data show CDR1 as MDHEN and CDR2 as SYDVKM. This CDR3 has 15 residues. The CDR3 DNA reads TGTGCCAGCAGTTTACCGGGGATTGGGGCCAACGTCCTGACTTTC. Amino acid sequence: CASSLPGIGANVLTF.

This clonotype was detected ten times or more. The gene calls are TRBV20-1 and TRBJ2-1; the match to TRBD2 covers 10 bases. Germline CDR1 DFQATT, CDR2 SNEGSKA (reference sequence). The CDR3 length is 15 residues. Trimming took 3 bases from V and 4 from J; bases not matched to a gene: 6. CDR3 DNA: TGCAGTGCTAGCCCATTAGCGGGAGGATACAATGAGCAGTTCTTC. Translation gives CSASPLAGGYNEQFF.

This sequence joins TRBV15 and TRBJ2-7; D is possibly TRBD2 (5 bases). V lost 5 bases to trimming and J lost 9 bases, with 17 bases between them. Looked up from germline, CDR1 is LNHNV and CDR2 is YYDKDF (reference sequence). The CDR3 runs to 13 residues. CDR3 nucleotide sequence: TGTGCCACCAGCGGAGGCACACGGTCAGCGCAGTACTTC. This codes for CATSGGTRSAQYF.

This clonotype was found many times. The chain carries TRBV4-1 and TRBJ1-1, with 7 bases fitting TRBD1. The CDR3 sequence is 15 residues long. Germline loops: CDR1 MGHRA, CDR2 YSYEKL. J lost 2 bases, V lost 7 bases, and 10 bases had no gene match. CDR3 region: CASTYGGTANTEAFF. CDR3 nucleotides: TGCGCCAGCACCTACGGAGGGACAGCAAACACTGAAGCTTTCTTT.

CDR3 DNA sequence: TGTGCGACCAGCAACCTAAGCGGGAGTTTGGAAAAGGCTTACAATGAGCAGTTCTTC. As protein: CATSNLSGSLEKAYNEQFF. The rearrangement uses TRBV2 and TRBJ2-1; 8 positions agree with TRBD2. Germline V gene lookup returns CDR1 SNHLY and CDR2 FYNNEI. CDR3 length equals 19 residues. Full variable domain (outside the CDR3, taken from reference TRBV2 and TRBJ2-1): EPEVTQTPSHQVTQMGQEVILRCVPISNHLYFYWYRQILGQKVEFLVSFYNNEISEKSEIFDDQFSVERPDGSNFTLKIRSTKLEDSAMYFCATSNLSGSLEKAYNEQFFGPGTRLTVL.